A single sample is the source of the 28 T cell receptor beta chains below, sequenced in a study of shared T cell receptors in the human thymus. Clones were sequenced by immunoSEQ multiplex PCR, and TCRdb holds only the in-frame ones, with some missing. The sample records hundreds of thousands of clones, approximately 83% being singletons. This sample also appeared in a second study, on human thymus T cells.

Sample: thymocytes. The receptors stem from a girl under three years old with a congenital heart defect.

The chain couples TRBV27 to TRBJ2-5, with a tentative D call TRBD2 (6 bases). Deletions cut 3 bases from V and 10 bases from J, with 15 bases between. This CDR3 has 13 residues. Germline CDR1 and CDR2: MNHEY and SMNVEV (reference sequence). CDR3 sequence: CASSFTAGLIQYF. Written as DNA, the CDR3 is TGTGCCAGCAGTTTCACAGCGGGCCTTATCCAGTACTTC.

V gene TRBV5-6 combines with J gene TRBJ1-2; no reliable D call. This CDR3 region has 13 residues. Deletions cut 4 bases from V and 7 bases from J, with 14 bases between. In germline, CDR1 is SGHDT, CDR2 YYEEEE. The CDR3 DNA reads TGTGCCAGCAGCCTTGGTTACGGTTCTGGCTACACCTTC. Translated: CASSLGYGSGYTF.

The chain couples TRBV19 to TRBJ1-5; D may be TRBD1 (6 bases). The germline V and J ends were trimmed by 6 bases and 7 bases, with 10 bases remaining between them. The CDR3 consists of 12 residues. Germline CDR1 LNHDA, CDR2 SQIVND (reference sequence). The CDR3 loop is CASSQGSQPQHF. The DNA of the CDR3 is TGTGCCAGTAGCCAGGGGAGCCAGCCCCAGCATTTT.

The chain combines TRBV5-8 with TRBJ2-7, with 8 bases aligning to TRBD1. The CDR3 has 13 residues. Germline V lookup: CDR1 SGHTS, CDR2 YDEGEE. Trimming removed 2 bases from V and 7 bases from J; junction bases left unmatched: 5. The CDR3 loop reads CASSLRTGREQYF. CDR3 DNA sequence: TGTGCCAGCAGCTTAAGGACAGGGAGGGAGCAGTACTTC. The variable domain in full, with the rest retrieved from reference TRBV5-8 and TRBJ2-7, is EAGVTQSPTHLIKTRGQQATLRCSPISGHTSVYWYQQALGLGLQFLLWYDEGEERNRGNFPPRFSGRQFPNYSSELNVNALELEDSALYLCASSLRTGREQYFGPGTRLTVT.

This clone was observed a single time. This chain links TRBV20-1 with TRBJ1-1; tentative D call: TRBD1 (5 bases). The CDR3 length is 10 residues. The V end lost 4 bases, the J end lost 10 bases, and 10 bases lay between the germline ends. The germline CDR1 and CDR2 sequences are DFQATT and SNEGSKA (reference sequence). The CDR3 loop reads CSANDSLAFF. CDR3 in DNA: TGCAGTGCTAATGACAGTTTAGCTTTCTTT.

The V and J genes are TRBV2 and TRBJ1-2; TRBD1 matches 9 bases. CDR3 length equals 14 residues. Germline V gene data show CDR1 as SNHLY and CDR2 as FYNNEI. The V segment lost 6 bases and the J segment 8 bases; nucleotides outside the gene matches: 10. The CDR3 nucleotides read TGTGCCAGCAGCACCGGGACAGGGAAATACGGCTACACCTTC. The encoded protein is CASSTGTGKYGYTF.

The rearrangement uses TRBV5-4 and TRBJ1-6, with a possible D match to TRBD1 (6 bases). Germline CDR1 SGHNT, CDR2 YYREEE (reference sequence). V lost 4 bases and J 9 bases, leaving 17 bases between the germline ends. The CDR3 runs to 15 residues. CDR3 protein: CASSVVPGQGSPLHF. The CDR3, as DNA: TGTGCCAGCAGCGTCGTCCCGGGACAAGGTTCACCCCTCCACTTT.

The chain is built from TRBV18 and TRBJ1-2; no firm D call. Germline loops: CDR1 KGHSH, CDR2 LQKENI. V lost 1 base to trimming and J lost 2 bases, with 8 bases between them. This CDR3 spans 14 amino acids. The CDR3, as DNA: TGTGCCAGCTCACCACTTTCGGTAAACTATGGCTACACCTTC. This sequence encodes CASSPLSVNYGYTF.

This rearrangement joins TRBV7-9 to TRBJ1-6; perhaps TRBD1 as D (6 bases). The CDR3 spans 17 residues. Per the germline V gene, CDR1 is SEHNR and CDR2 is FQNEAQ (reference sequence). Trimming took off 2 bases at V and 10 bases at J, with 21 bases between the two ends. CDR3 sequence reads: CASSLSRGQTKDSPLHF. As DNA, the CDR3 is TGTGCCAGCAGCTTAAGTCGTGGACAGACAAAGGACTCACCCCTCCACTTT.

This chain uses TRBV28 with TRBJ1-6; 7 bases agree with TRBD1. Per germline, CDR1 MDHEN and CDR2 SYDVKM. The CDR3 is 15 residues long. Unmatched junction bases numbered 0, after V lost 4 bases and J lost 0 bases. The DNA of the CDR3 is TGTGCCAGCAGTTACAGGGGCTCCTATAATTCACCCCTCCACTTT. It is translated as CASSYRGSYNSPLHF.

V is TRBV6-1 and J is TRBJ2-7, with TRBD1 matching 7 bases. V shed 5 bases and J 4 bases; nucleotides not matched to a gene: 8. Germline CDR1 MNHNS, CDR2 SASEGT. The CDR3 totals 14 residues. CDR3 DNA sequence: TGTGCCAGCAGTCGATGGGACAGTGCATACGAGCAGTACTTC. Protein product: CASSRWDSAYEQYF.

The chain recombines TRBV7-3 with TRBJ1-1; 7 bases fit TRBD1. The V segment lost 5 bases and the J segment 6 bases; nucleotides outside the gene matches: 3. CDR1 SGHTA and CDR2 FQGTGA come from the germline V gene. The CDR3 totals 12 residues. The CDR3 region has the DNA TGTGCCAGCAGCCTCACAGGGGCTGAAGCTTTCTTT. It encodes CASSLTGAEAFF.

V usage is TRBV7-6 and J usage is TRBJ1-3; 8 bases are shared with TRBD1. Trimming at V came to 5 bases and at J to 3 bases, leaving 15 bases not matched to a gene. CDR3 length: 18 residues. Per germline, CDR1 SGHVS and CDR2 FNYEAQ. The CDR3 region is CASSPPDRVDSYGNTIYF. Here the CDR3 DNA reads TGTGCCAGCAGCCCACCGGACAGGGTAGATTCGTATGGAAACACCATATATTTT.

The chain couples TRBV5-6 to TRBJ1-5; no clear D gene. The germline CDR1 and CDR2 sequences are SGHDT and YYEEEE. CDR3 length: 13 amino acids. V lost 4 bases and J lost 5, with 10 bases in between. CDR3 in DNA: TGTGCCAGCAGCCCCGGGTGCGATCAGCCCCAGCATTTT. This gives the protein CASSPGCDQPQHF.

The chain couples TRBV29-1 to TRBJ1-1, with 8 bases fitting TRBD1. Losses at the gene ends were 0 bases for V and 7 bases for J; bases not matched to a gene: 16. CDR1 SQVTM and CDR2 ANQGSEA come from the germline V gene. The CDR3 extends over 17 amino acids. The CDR3 bases are TGCAGCGTTGAAGAGGTTTTAAGCGGACAGGGACTACTTGAAGCTTTCTTT. It yields the protein CSVEEVLSGQGLLEAFF.

This clone showed up just a few times. The gene calls are TRBV14 and TRBJ2-5; no firm D call. CDR3 size: 14 residues. Trimming pared 0 bases from V and 5 bases from J, leaving 10 bases between. Germline CDR1 and CDR2: SGHDN and FVKESK. CDR3 amino acids: CASSQDSGGETQYF. The CDR3 nucleotides are TGTGCCAGCAGCCAAGATTCAGGTGGGGAGACCCAGTACTTC.

This clone was counted a single time. The chain uses TRBV5-1 and TRBJ2-3; tentative D call: TRBD1 (5 bases). This CDR3 spans 15 amino acids. The germline gives CDR1 SGHRS, CDR2 YFSETQ. Trimming took 1 base from V and 6 from J, leaving 15 bases between them. This CDR3 reads CASSLRQLLEDTQYF. CDR3 bases: TGCGCCAGCAGCTTGAGACAGCTTCTGGAGGATACGCAGTATTTT.

The chain joins TRBV28 to TRBJ2-7; no firm D call. CDR1 is MDHEN and CDR2 is SYDVKM in the germline V gene. This CDR3 region has 14 residues. V was shortened by 3 bases and J by 0 bases, with 9 bases between the two germline ends. CDR3 in DNA: TGTGCCAGCAGTTTCCCCCGCGGCTCCTACGAGCAGTACTTC. This encodes CASSFPRGSYEQYF.

J is TRBJ1-6 and V is TRBV6-5; 11 bases fit TRBD1. The CDR3 consists of 15 residues. Per germline, CDR1 MNHEY and CDR2 SVGAGI. Trimming at V came to 4 bases and at J to 10 bases, leaving 6 bases not matched to a gene. CDR3 sequence (DNA): TGTGCCAGCAGTTTCGGGACAGGGGGAGAATCACCCCTCCACTTT. Protein: CASSFGTGGESPLHF.

This chain links TRBV7-9 with TRBJ2-5; D is perhaps TRBD1 (6 bases). The CDR3 loop spans 14 amino acids. V was cut by 3 bases and J by 2 bases, with 10 bases left in between. Looked up from germline, CDR1 is SEHNR and CDR2 is FQNEAQ (reference sequence). DNA of the CDR3: TGTGCCAGCAGCTTTAAAAGGGGGCAAGAGACCCAGTACTTC. Amino acids: CASSFKRGQETQYF.

The rearrangement links TRBV5-1 to TRBJ1-1; TRBD1 aligns across 7 bases. The junction had 13 bases not matched to a gene; V was cut back by 3 bases and J by 5 bases. CDR3 size: 16 residues. In germline, CDR1 is SGHRS, CDR2 YFSETQ. CDR3 DNA sequence: TGCGCCAGCAGCTCAGCGGACAGGTTCGAATGGACTGAAGCTTTCTTT. This gives the protein CASSSADRFEWTEAFF.

The J gene is TRBJ2-3, the V gene TRBV5-1; tentatively, D is TRBD1 (5 bases). Germline V CDR1 and CDR2: SGHRS, YFSETQ. The CDR3 is made up of 15 amino acids. V was pared by 0 bases and J by 6 bases, with 14 bases between. CDR3 sequence (DNA): TGCGCCAGCAGCTTGGCTCCGACAGTTCAGGATACGCAGTATTTT. Translating it yields CASSLAPTVQDTQYF.

This sequence joins TRBV6-5 and TRBJ1-2; D may be TRBD1 (5 bases). Germline CDR1 is MNHEY and CDR2 is SVGAGI. The CDR3 spans 11 residues. Between the trimmed V and J ends, which lost 6 bases and 8 bases, there was a span of 10 bases. CDR3 sequence (DNA): TGTGCCAGCAGGATCAGGGAAGGCTACACCTTC. Amino acids: CASRIREGYTF.

With respect to this clone: In the same sample, other DNA sequences code for this CDR3. V is TRBV7-6 and J is TRBJ1-6; D perhaps matches TRBD1 (6 bases). V was cut by 6 bases and J by 5 bases, with 17 bases left in between. The CDR3 is 16 amino acids. Germline CDR1 and CDR2: SGHVS and FNYEAQ. The CDR3 DNA follows: TGTGCCAGCAGGACCAGGGGCACTCTAAATAATTCACCCCTCCACTTT. Protein: CASRTRGTLNNSPLHF.

The chain joins TRBV28 to TRBJ1-2, with 7 positions matching TRBD1. Germline V gene sequence: CDR1 MDHEN, CDR2 SYDVKM. This CDR3 comprises 14 residues. V lost 1 base and J lost 6; bases outside the gene matches: 5. Written as DNA, the CDR3 is TGTGCCAGCAGTTTATCTGGGACAGAGAATGGCTACACCTTC. This encodes CASSLSGTENGYTF.

The chain carries TRBV15 and TRBJ2-7; D not certain. Germline assignment: CDR1 LNHNV and CDR2 YYDKDF (reference sequence). V was cut by 3 bases and J by 2 bases, with 11 bases left in between. The CDR3 contains 14 residues. The CDR3: CATSSPQLPYEQYF. The CDR3 region has the DNA TGTGCCACCAGCAGCCCCCAGTTACCCTACGAGCAGTACTTC.

The rearrangement joins TRBV18 to TRBJ1-3, with D hard to call. This CDR3 comprises 14 residues. Germline CDR1 and CDR2: KGHSH and LQKENI. Deletions cut 2 bases from V and 0 bases from J, with 5 bases between. CDR3 nucleotides: TGTGCCAGCTCACCAATAGACTCTGGAAACACCATATATTTT. Translating it yields CASSPIDSGNTIYF.

V and J are TRBV9 and TRBJ2-1; the match to TRBD2 covers 12 bases. The CDR3 contains 16 residues. V was clipped by 0 bases and J by 9 bases; unmatched bases: 7. Germline loops: CDR1 SGDLS, CDR2 YYNGEE. CDR3 coding DNA: TGTGCCAGCAGCGTAGCTCCTAGCGGGGGGGCCCTTGAGCAGTTCTTC. Protein sequence: CASSVAPSGGALEQFF.